Here is one TCR beta chain with its context. Antigen: not known. Single viable CD3+CD4+CD8-CD45RO+ cells were sorted as the memory CD4+ T cells. Serostatus was set by detecting CMV pp150, pp28, p38, p52 IgG. This entry comes from a study of memory CD4+ T cells and cytomegalovirus serostatus. Study summary: This sample comes from healthy Belgian adults, about nine CMV seropositive, 24 seronegative. Findings and caveats of the study: Repertoires predicted CMV serostatus with median bootstrapped AUC of 0.95. The CMV-associated TCR signature appears largely within the CD4+ memory repertoire.

Here immunoSEQ multiplex PCR was the method, and the copy in TCRdb shows in-frame clones only, minus some. Among under 85,000 clones listed, just under 80% were seen once. Germline V gene data show CDR1 as WSHSY and CDR2 as SAAADI. This CDR3 spans 14 amino acids. Trimming cost V 6 bases and J 5 bases; bases outside gene matches: 5. J is TRBJ2-1 and V is TRBV10-2; 9 bases agree with TRBD2. The source of this sequence is an adult in good health and CMV-seropositive. Sequencing input: memory CD4+ T cells from blood. CDR3 sequence reads: CASRGGGAHNEQFF. For the CDR3, the DNA is TGCGCCAGCAGGGGCGGGGGGGCCCACAATGAGCAGTTCTTC.